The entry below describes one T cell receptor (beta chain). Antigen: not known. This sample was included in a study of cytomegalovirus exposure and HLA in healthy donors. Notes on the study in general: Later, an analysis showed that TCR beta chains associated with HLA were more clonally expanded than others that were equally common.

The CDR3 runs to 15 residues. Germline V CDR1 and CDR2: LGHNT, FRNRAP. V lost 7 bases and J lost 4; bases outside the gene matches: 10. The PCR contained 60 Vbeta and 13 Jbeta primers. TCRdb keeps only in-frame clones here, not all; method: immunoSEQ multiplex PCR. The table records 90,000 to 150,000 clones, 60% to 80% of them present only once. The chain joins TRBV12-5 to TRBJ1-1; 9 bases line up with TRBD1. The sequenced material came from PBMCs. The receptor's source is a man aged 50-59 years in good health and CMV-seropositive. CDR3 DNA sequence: TGTGCTAGTGCCCGATTAGGGACAGGGAGCACTGAAGCTTTCTTT. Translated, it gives CASARLGTGSTEAFF.